This is a list of T cell receptor beta chains from one sample in a study of identical twins. A single record per CDR3 protein comes from TCRdb applying MiXCR to the 5' RACE reads. The repertoire holds under 300,000 distinct CDR3 sequences, about 8% seen once, with roughly 3% in the top ten. The data were also submitted as part of a second study, on yellow fever vaccine responses in identical twins.

The sample comprised CD8+ T cells sorted from blood. The receptors here all came from a woman between 18 and 29 years old in good health. CDR3s leave out the opening cysteine and the closing phenylalanine or tryptophan. A D gene is named only where the DNA matches it firmly.

D	V	J	CDR3
NA	TRBV25-1	TRBJ2-1	ASSEYQPWGNEQF
NA	TRBV5-1	TRBJ2-7	ASSLVTGYEQY
TRBD1	TRBV28	TRBJ2-2	ASPPSDRAIAGELF
TRBD1	TRBV5-1	TRBJ2-1	ASSPRGPSSYNEQF
TRBD1	TRBV12-3/TRBV12-4	TRBJ2-2	ASSFEGASTGELF
NA	TRBV25-1	TRBJ2-7	ASQSSLGETEREYEQY
TRBD2	TRBV15	TRBJ2-2	ATSFTTSGDIGELF
NA	TRBV15	TRBJ2-2	ATRGLVLDTGELF
TRBD2	TRBV19	TRBJ2-2	ASSIPPSGHTGELF
TRBD2	TRBV3-1	TRBJ2-2	ASSQSDSGGPRTGELF
NA	TRBV28	TRBJ2-1	ASSPDSSSYNEQF
NA	TRBV20-1	TRBJ1-1	SARDHEVGDTEAF
NA	TRBV7-9	TRBJ2-7	ASSLYGLTEVYEQY
TRBD1	TRBV9	TRBJ1-1	ASSSGDSPNEAF
TRBD1	TRBV18	TRBJ2-5	ASSATGSETQY
TRBD2	TRBV7-8	TRBJ2-1	ASSSHRGLAGLEQF
TRBD1	TRBV7-8	TRBJ2-2	ASKGGDTGELF
NA	TRBV7-9	TRBJ2-4	ASRGSAKNIQY
NA	TRBV12-3/TRBV12-4	TRBJ2-5	ASSTTQGGGGAGETQY
NA	TRBV9	TRBJ2-1	ASSVEKGDPSQRHEQF
TRBD1	TRBV29-1	TRBJ2-7	SVARDRGEEQY
TRBD1	TRBV3-1	TRBJ2-7	ASSHPRGRIIYEQY
NA	TRBV6-2/TRBV6-3	TRBJ2-7	ASSYAWDASYEQY
NA	TRBV29-1	TRBJ2-3	SVVDPFTDTQY
NA	TRBV20-1	TRBJ2-3	SAREVVAVLITDTQY
NA	TRBV12-3/TRBV12-4	TRBJ2-1	ASSLGGGKF
NA	TRBV2	TRBJ2-5	ATTEDSSETQY
TRBD2	TRBV29-1	TRBJ2-1	SVTGTSFSYNEQF
NA	TRBV12-3/TRBV12-4	TRBJ2-5	ASSFQETQY
NA	TRBV10-1	TRBJ2-1	ASSGAIGQNNEQF
TRBD1	TRBV28	TRBJ1-4	ASSPQWGQQIATNEKLF
NA	TRBV5-1	TRBJ2-1	ASSLSLDEQF
TRBD1	TRBV20-1	TRBJ2-1	SARGPNRGNEQF
TRBD1	TRBV4-3	TRBJ1-1	ASSPGRGLMNTEAF
TRBD2	TRBV24-1	TRBJ2-1	ATSDPSGRGHEQF
NA	TRBV5-1	TRBJ2-1	ATRSWEQF
TRBD2	TRBV29-1	TRBJ2-1	SVPGTSGNYNEQF
TRBD1	TRBV27	TRBJ2-1	ASSLLPGQGAHEQF
NA	TRBV29-1	TRBJ1-1	SVEDSRPEAF
NA	TRBV29-1	TRBJ1-4	SVEDGTGKLF
TRBD1	TRBV5-1	TRBJ1-1	ASSLYRGNTEAF
TRBD1	TRBV29-1	TRBJ1-3	SAYGQESGNTIY
NA	TRBV7-9	TRBJ2-3	ASSFLDRLGYTDTQY
TRBD1	TRBV7-6	TRBJ2-3	ASSSRQGRTDTQY
NA	TRBV12-3/TRBV12-4	TRBJ1-5	ASSSGRDSNQPQH
NA	TRBV6-2/TRBV6-3	TRBJ2-1	ASSYSKTAREPYNEQF